This passage covers 25 T cell receptor beta chains from one sample sequenced in a study of lymphopenia after photon versus proton radiotherapy. The protocol was immunoSEQ multiplex PCR, while the TCRdb copy is restricted to in-frame clones and leaves out a portion. The sample consists of more than 25,000 clones, approximately 90% of them appearing once. The sample in question was peripheral blood, obtained from a patient treated with proton-based radiotherapy. The receptors come from a woman aged 60-75 years with cholangiocarcinoma. Some clones in this sample may be carry-over from other donors' samples.

The chain is built from TRBV19 and TRBJ2-7; D remains unclear. The CDR3 length is 14 residues. Germline V gene lookup returns CDR1 LNHDA and CDR2 SQIVND (reference sequence). The V end lost 5 bases, the J end lost 4 bases, and 15 bases lay between the germline ends. CDR3 sequence: CASSPGEGWYEQYF. CDR3 in DNA: TGTGCCAGTAGTCCTGGTGAAGGGTGGTACGAGCAGTACTTC.

The chain employs TRBV18 and TRBJ2-5; TRBD1 is a possible D gene (5 bases). Germline lookup yields CDR1 KGHSH and CDR2 LQKENI. This CDR3 contains 13 residues. The germline V and J ends were trimmed by 10 bases and 5 bases, with 17 bases remaining between them. CDR3 loop: CATTSGLRETQYF. The DNA for the CDR3 is TGTGCCACTACCTCAGGGTTGAGGGAGACCCAGTACTTC.

The V gene is TRBV7-2, the J gene TRBJ2-1; 8 bases agree with TRBD1. This CDR3 spans 15 amino acids. Germline V lookup: CDR1 SGHTA, CDR2 FQGNSA. Trimming took 3 bases from V and 9 from J; bases not matched to a gene: 10. This chain's CDR3 is CASSFSHRGYGEQFF. The CDR3 nucleotides are TGTGCCAGCAGCTTTTCCCACAGGGGGTACGGTGAGCAGTTCTTC.

This clone came up once. The chain employs TRBV5-1 and TRBJ2-7; a possible D gene is TRBD2 (5 bases). This CDR3 is built from 14 residues. The germline V and J ends were trimmed by 4 bases and 3 bases, with 14 bases remaining between them. Germline assignment: CDR1 SGHRS and CDR2 YFSETQ. The DNA for the CDR3 is TGCGCCAGCAGCAAACTAGATGGGAACTACGAGCAGTACTTC. Translating it yields CASSKLDGNYEQYF.

The V and J genes are TRBV7-2 and TRBJ2-7, with TRBD2 matching 10 bases. There are 15 residues in the CDR3. Germline V gene lookup returns CDR1 SGHTA and CDR2 FQGNSA. Trimming cost V 2 bases and J 2 bases; bases outside gene matches: 3. CDR3 bases: TGTGCCAGCAGCTTAAGCAGCGGGAGGGCCTACGAGCAGTACTTC. This translates into CASSLSSGRAYEQYF.

This rearrangement joins TRBV30 to TRBJ1-5, with 9 bases identical to TRBD1. Trimming removed 4 bases from V and 7 bases from J; junction bases left unmatched: 8. Per the germline V gene, CDR1 is GTSNPN and CDR2 is SVGIG (reference sequence). The CDR3 extends over 14 amino acids. The CDR3 loop reads CAWNKGQGRQPQHF. DNA for the CDR3: TGTGCCTGGAACAAGGGACAGGGTCGACAGCCCCAGCATTTT.

J is TRBJ2-3 and V is TRBV9; D unclear. V lost 0 bases, J lost 3 bases, and 11 bases lay in between. This CDR3 region has 15 residues. Germline values: CDR1 SGDLS, CDR2 YYNGEE. CDR3 loop: CASSVATGFTDTQYF. DNA for the CDR3: TGTGCCAGCAGCGTAGCTACGGGTTTTACAGATACGCAGTATTTT.

The V gene is TRBV6-5, the J gene TRBJ2-7, with 10 positions matching TRBD2. This CDR3 is 16 amino acids long. Germline V gene data show CDR1 as MNHEY and CDR2 as SVGAGI. J lost 4 bases, V lost 0 bases, and 6 bases had no gene match. The CDR3 protein is CASSYSLAGGAYEQYF. DNA of the CDR3: TGTGCCAGCAGTTACTCTTTAGCGGGAGGCGCGTACGAGCAGTACTTC.

The chain carries TRBV7-9 and TRBJ1-1, with D unclear. The CDR3 extends over 14 amino acids. Between the trimmed V and J ends, which lost 0 bases and 0 bases, there was a span of 5 bases. Per germline, CDR1 SEHNR and CDR2 FQNEAQ (reference sequence). The chain's CDR3 is CASSLALMNTEAFF. CDR3 coding DNA: TGTGCCAGCAGCTTAGCGCTTATGAACACTGAAGCTTTCTTT.

This chain connects TRBV7-8 to TRBJ2-1, with 7 bases identical to TRBD1. With 4 bases clipped from V and 9 bases from J, the junction kept 9 bases outside the gene matches. The germline V gene has CDR1 SGHVS and CDR2 FQNEAQ. There are 14 residues in the CDR3. The CDR3 sequence is CASSWRTGLGEQFF. The CDR3 DNA reads TGTGCCAGCAGCTGGAGGACAGGCTTGGGTGAGCAGTTCTTC. Supplemented by reference TRBV7-8 and TRBJ2-1, the full variable domain reads GAGVSQSPRYKVAKRGQDVALRCDPISGHVSLFWYQQALGQGPEFLTYFQNEAQLDKSGLPSDRFFAERPEGSVSTLKIQRTQQEDSAVYLCASSWRTGLGEQFFGPGTRLTVL.

The rearrangement joins TRBV10-2 to TRBJ1-4, with D perhaps TRBD1 (6 bases). Germline CDR1 reads WSHSY; CDR2 reads SAAADI. The CDR3 is 15 residues long. Trimming shortened V by 4 bases and J by 6 bases, and 15 bases separated the two germline ends. CDR3 residues: CASSGTGPEYEKLFF. The CDR3 region has the DNA TGCGCCAGCAGTGGAACAGGGCCAGAATATGAAAAACTGTTTTTT.

The chain is built from TRBV27 and TRBJ2-1; D uncertain. The germline CDR1 and CDR2 sequences are MNHEY and SMNVEV (reference sequence). The CDR3 covers 16 residues. V was shortened by 0 bases and J by 0 bases, with 9 bases between the two germline ends. CDR3 amino acids: CASSLSLRSSYNEQFF. Here the CDR3 DNA reads TGTGCCAGCAGTTTATCGCTTAGGAGCTCCTACAATGAGCAGTTCTTC.

The rearrangement uses TRBV11-2 and TRBJ1-5; D uncertain. The CDR3 spans 13 residues. The germline V and J ends were trimmed by 5 bases and 6 bases, with 11 bases remaining between them. Germline V gene data show CDR1 as SGHAT and CDR2 as FQNNGV. For the CDR3, the DNA is TGTGCCAGCAGCCCTGGGCAGGCTCAGCCCCAGCATTTT. Translating gives CASSPGQAQPQHF.

The chain joins TRBV7-2 to TRBJ2-3, with 13 bases fitting TRBD2. From germline, CDR1 is SGHTA and CDR2 FQGNSA. V dropped 5 bases and J dropped 3; count of bases not matched to a gene: 2. The CDR3 loop spans 15 amino acids. This CDR3 reads CASSRTSGRTDTQYF. The CDR3 bases are TGTGCCAGCAGCCGGACTAGCGGGAGAACAGATACGCAGTATTTT.

This clone was seen only once. The chain carries TRBV27 and TRBJ2-5; no clear D. The V gene lost 10 bases and the J gene lost 2 bases, with 8 bases spanning the gap. Per the germline V gene, CDR1 is MNHEY and CDR2 is SMNVEV (reference sequence). The CDR3 has 11 residues. Written as DNA, the CDR3 is TGTGCCACCGCCCAACAAGAGACCCAGTACTTC. Its protein product is CATAQQETQYF.

The chain links TRBV18 to TRBJ1-2; D possibly corresponds to TRBD1 (6 bases). Trimming took off 5 bases at V and 8 bases at J, with 15 bases between the two ends. Germline assignment: CDR1 KGHSH and CDR2 LQKENI. The CDR3 is made up of 13 amino acids. The CDR3, as DNA: TGTGCCAGCTCATTACAGGGCGAGGAAGGCTACACCTTC. It encodes CASSLQGEEGYTF.

The chain carries TRBV6-4 and TRBJ2-2, with D perhaps TRBD1 (6 bases). Germline loops: CDR1 MRHNA, CDR2 SNTAGT. Trimming left V 4 bases short and J 4 bases short, with 16 bases between. The CDR3 is 16 amino acids. The CDR3 is CASSGSAGEGTGELFF. The CDR3 DNA is TGTGCCAGCAGTGGATCGGCAGGGGAAGGCACCGGGGAGCTGTTTTTT.

The J gene is TRBJ2-1, the V gene TRBV6-5; 8 positions agree with TRBD1. Germline V gene lookup returns CDR1 MNHEY and CDR2 SVGAGI. This CDR3 region has 14 residues. Trimming at V came to 6 bases and at J to 6 bases, leaving 7 bases not matched to a gene. CDR3 DNA: TGTGCCAGCAGACTCGACAGGGGATTCAATGAGCAGTTCTTC. Amino acid sequence: CASRLDRGFNEQFF.

The chain couples TRBV2 to TRBJ2-7, with D hard to call. V shed 4 bases and J shed 7 bases, with 11 bases lying between them. CDR3 length: 12 residues. From germline, CDR1 is SNHLY and CDR2 FYNNEI. The CDR3 reads CASSVQTEEQYF. DNA of the CDR3: TGTGCCAGCAGTGTCCAGACGGAAGAGCAGTACTTC. The full variable domain, its missing parts supplied by reference TRBV2 and TRBJ2-7, is EPEVTQTPSHQVTQMGQEVILRCVPISNHLYFYWYRQILGQKVEFLVSFYNNEISEKSEIFDDQFSVERPDGSNFTLKIRSTKLEDSAMYFCASSVQTEEQYFGPGTRLTVT.

This chain connects TRBV9 to TRBJ1-5; D gene ambiguous. The germline V and J ends were trimmed by 0 bases and 1 base, with 11 bases remaining between them. Germline loops: CDR1 SGDLS, CDR2 YYNGEE. The CDR3 covers 16 residues. CDR3 region: CASSVDEGGSNQPQHF. DNA of the CDR3: TGTGCCAGCAGCGTAGATGAGGGTGGGAGCAATCAGCCCCAGCATTTT.

The chain carries TRBV7-6 and TRBJ1-1; D ambiguous. Germline assignment: CDR1 SGHVS and CDR2 FNYEAQ. V lost 1 base, J lost 1 base, and 10 bases lay in between. CDR3 size: 15 residues. This CDR3 is CASSLGSGGNTEAFF. The CDR3 DNA reads as TGTGCCAGCAGCTTAGGATCCGGCGGGAACACTGAAGCTTTCTTT.

CDR3: CATSRGRGEEQYF. In DNA, the CDR3 is TGTGCCACCAGCAGAGGCCGGGGGGAAGAGCAGTACTTC. The J gene is TRBJ2-7, the V gene TRBV15; 7 bases line up with TRBD2. Germline V gene lookup returns CDR1 LNHNV and CDR2 YYDKDF (reference sequence). The CDR3 covers 13 residues. V was pared by 1 base and J by 7 bases, with 4 bases of the junction left unmatched.

Regarding this clone: The junction does not match germline at one end; this may be a read error. The rearrangement joins TRBV27 to TRBJ2-2, with a weak D call TRBD2 (5 bases). The CDR3 has 15 amino acids. Germline values: CDR1 MNHEY, CDR2 SMNVEV (reference sequence). CDR3 bases: TGTGCCAGCAGTGTATCTAGCAGCAACACCGGGGAGCTGTTTTTT. Amino acids: CASSVSSSNTGELFF.

J is TRBJ2-3 and V is TRBV7-6; a weak D match, TRBD2 (6 bases). The CDR3 is 16 residues long. V dropped 0 bases and J dropped 6 bases, with 16 bases sitting between them. The germline V gene encodes CDR1 SGHVS and CDR2 FNYEAQ. DNA for the CDR3: TGTGCCAGCAGCTTAGCGGCGGGACCGAGTTTGGATACGCAGTATTTT. This gives the protein CASSLAAGPSLDTQYF. Together with reference TRBV7-6 and TRBJ2-3, the CDR3 gives the full variable domain: GAGVSQSPRYKVTKRGQDVALRCDPISGHVSLYWYRQALGQGPEFLTYFNYEAQQDKSGLPNDRFSAERPEGSISTLTIQRTEQRDSAMYRCASSLAAGPSLDTQYFGPGTRLTVL.

The chain uses TRBV7-9 and TRBJ1-2; 12 bases map to TRBD1. The CDR3 loop spans 14 amino acids. Looked up from germline, CDR1 is SEHNR and CDR2 is FQNEAQ (reference sequence). J lost 8 bases, V lost 5 bases, and 6 bases had no gene match. CDR3 bases: TGTGCCAGCAGCCGAGGGACAGGGGGCGTAGGCTACACCTTC. Translation: CASSRGTGGVGYTF.